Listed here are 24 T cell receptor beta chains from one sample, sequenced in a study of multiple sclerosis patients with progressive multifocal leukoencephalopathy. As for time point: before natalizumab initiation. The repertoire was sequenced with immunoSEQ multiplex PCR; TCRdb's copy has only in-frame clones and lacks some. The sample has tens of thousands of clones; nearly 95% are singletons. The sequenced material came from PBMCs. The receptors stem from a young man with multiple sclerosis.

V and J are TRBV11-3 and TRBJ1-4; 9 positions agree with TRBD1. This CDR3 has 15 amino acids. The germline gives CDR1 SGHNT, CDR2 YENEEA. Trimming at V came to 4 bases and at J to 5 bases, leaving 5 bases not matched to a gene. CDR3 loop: CASSYQTGGNEKLFF. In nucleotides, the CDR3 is TGTGCCAGCAGCTACCAGACAGGGGGGAATGAAAAACTGTTTTTT.

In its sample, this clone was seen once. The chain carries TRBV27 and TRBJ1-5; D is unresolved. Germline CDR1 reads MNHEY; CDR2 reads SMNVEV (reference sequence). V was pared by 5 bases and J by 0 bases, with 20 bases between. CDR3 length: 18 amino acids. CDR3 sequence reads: CASSHNGRSLYSNQPQHF. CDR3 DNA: TGTGCCAGCAGTCACAACGGGAGATCTTTATATAGCAATCAGCCCCAGCATTTT.

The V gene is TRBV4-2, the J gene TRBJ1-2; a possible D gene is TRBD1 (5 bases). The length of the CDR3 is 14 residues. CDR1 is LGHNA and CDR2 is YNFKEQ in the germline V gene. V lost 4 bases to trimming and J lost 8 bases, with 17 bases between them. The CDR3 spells CASSLAGRDEGYTF. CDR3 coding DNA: TGTGCCAGCAGCCTCGCAGGGAGGGATGAAGGCTACACCTTC.

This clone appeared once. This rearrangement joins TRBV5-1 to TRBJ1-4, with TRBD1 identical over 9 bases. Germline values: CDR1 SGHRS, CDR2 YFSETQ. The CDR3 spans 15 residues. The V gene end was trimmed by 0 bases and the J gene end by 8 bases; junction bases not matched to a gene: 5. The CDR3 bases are TGCGCCAGCAGCTTGGCGGACAGGGGAGACGAAAAACTGTTTTTT. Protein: CASSLADRGDEKLFF. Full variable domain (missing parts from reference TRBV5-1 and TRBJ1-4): KAGVTQTPRYLIKTRGQQVTLSCSPISGHRSVSWYQQTPGQGLQFLFEYFSETQRNKGNFPGRFSGRQFSNSRSEMNVSTLELGDSALYLCASSLADRGDEKLFFGSGTQLSVL.

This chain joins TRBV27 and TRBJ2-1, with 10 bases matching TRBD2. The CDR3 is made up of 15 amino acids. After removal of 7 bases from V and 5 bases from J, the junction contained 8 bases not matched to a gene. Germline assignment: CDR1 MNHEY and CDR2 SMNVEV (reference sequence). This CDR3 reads CASTSSGRDDNEQFF. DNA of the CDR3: TGTGCCAGCACCTCCAGCGGGAGGGACGACAATGAGCAGTTCTTC.

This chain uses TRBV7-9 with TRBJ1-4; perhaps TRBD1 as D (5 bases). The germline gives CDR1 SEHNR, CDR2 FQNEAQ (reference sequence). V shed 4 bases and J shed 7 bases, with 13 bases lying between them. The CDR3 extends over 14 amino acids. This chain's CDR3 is CASSWDRSSEKLFF. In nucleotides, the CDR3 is TGTGCCAGCAGCTGGGACCGGTCTAGTGAAAAACTGTTTTTT.

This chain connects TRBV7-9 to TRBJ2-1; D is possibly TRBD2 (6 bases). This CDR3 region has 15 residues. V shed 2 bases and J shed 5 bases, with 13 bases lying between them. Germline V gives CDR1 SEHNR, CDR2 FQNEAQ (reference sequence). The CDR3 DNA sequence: TGTGCCAGCAGCTTAATTATAGCGGAGAACAATGAGCAGTTCTTC. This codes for CASSLIIAENNEQFF.

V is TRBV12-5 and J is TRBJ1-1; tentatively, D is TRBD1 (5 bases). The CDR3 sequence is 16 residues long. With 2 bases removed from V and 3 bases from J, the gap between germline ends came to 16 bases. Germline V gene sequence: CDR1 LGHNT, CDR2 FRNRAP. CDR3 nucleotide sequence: TGTGCTAGTGGTTTGCCCCCCGGACACGTGCACACTGAAGCTTTCTTT. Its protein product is CASGLPPGHVHTEAFF.

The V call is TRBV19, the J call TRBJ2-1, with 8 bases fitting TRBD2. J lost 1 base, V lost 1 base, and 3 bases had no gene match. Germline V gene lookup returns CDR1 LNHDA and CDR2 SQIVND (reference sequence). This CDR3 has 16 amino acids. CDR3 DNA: TGTGCCAGTAGTATAGCTGAGCGGGAGTCCTACAATGAGCAGTTCTTC. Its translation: CASSIAERESYNEQFF.

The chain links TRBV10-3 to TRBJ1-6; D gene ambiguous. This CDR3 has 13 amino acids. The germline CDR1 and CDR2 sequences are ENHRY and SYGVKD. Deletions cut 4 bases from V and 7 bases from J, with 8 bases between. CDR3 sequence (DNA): TGTGCCATCAGTGCGAGGGCGAATTCACCCCTCCACTTT. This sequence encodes CAISARANSPLHF.

The CDR3 DNA reads as TGTGCCAGTACCGGTGCAGGACTGGAAGGGACCGGGGAGCTGTTTTTT. Protein sequence: CASTGAGLEGTGELFF. The chain carries TRBV19 and TRBJ2-2, with D tentatively TRBD2 (5 bases). Germline assignment: CDR1 LNHDA and CDR2 SQIVND (reference sequence). The germline V and J ends were trimmed by 7 bases and 5 bases, with 20 bases remaining between them. CDR3 length equals 16 residues.

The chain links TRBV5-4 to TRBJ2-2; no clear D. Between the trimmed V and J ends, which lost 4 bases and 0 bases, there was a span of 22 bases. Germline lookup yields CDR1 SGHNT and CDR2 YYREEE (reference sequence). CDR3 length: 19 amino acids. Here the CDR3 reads CASSQDRLRITTNTGELFF. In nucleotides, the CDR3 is TGTGCCAGCAGCCAGGACCGGCTTCGGATTACAACGAACACCGGGGAGCTGTTTTTT.

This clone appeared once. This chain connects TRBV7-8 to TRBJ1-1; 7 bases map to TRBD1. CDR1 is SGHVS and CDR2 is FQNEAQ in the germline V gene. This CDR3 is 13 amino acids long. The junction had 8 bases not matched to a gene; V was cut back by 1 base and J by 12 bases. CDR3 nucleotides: TGTGCCAGCAGCTTAGAGGGGGCGCGTCGAACTTTCTTT. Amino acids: CASSLEGARRTFF. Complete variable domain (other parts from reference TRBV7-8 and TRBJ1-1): GAGVSQSPRYKVAKRGQDVALRCDPISGHVSLFWYQQALGQGPEFLTYFQNEAQLDKSGLPSDRFFAERPEGSVSTLKIQRTQQEDSAVYLCASSLEGARRTFFGQGTRLTVV.

DNA of the CDR3: TGCGCCAGCAGCCCCTACGTGGCGGGAGCGGGTTACAATGAGCAGTTCTTC. Amino acid sequence: CASSPYVAGAGYNEQFF. V and J are TRBV4-3 and TRBJ2-1, with 7 nucleotides matching TRBD2. The CDR3 totals 17 residues. V lost 4 bases, J lost 4 bases, and 13 bases stayed unmatched. From germline, CDR1 is LGHNA and CDR2 YSLEER.

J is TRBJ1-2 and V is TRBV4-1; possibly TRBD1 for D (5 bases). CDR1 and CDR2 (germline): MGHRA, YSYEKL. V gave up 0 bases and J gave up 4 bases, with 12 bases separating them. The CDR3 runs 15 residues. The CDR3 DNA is TGCGCCAGCAGCCAAGAGGGCTCCAGGGCCTATGGCTACACCTTC. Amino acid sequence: CASSQEGSRAYGYTF.

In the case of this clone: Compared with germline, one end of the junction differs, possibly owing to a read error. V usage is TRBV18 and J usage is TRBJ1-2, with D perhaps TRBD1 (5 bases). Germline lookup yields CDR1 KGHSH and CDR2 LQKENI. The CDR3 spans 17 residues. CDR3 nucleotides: TGTGCCAGCTCCCCACCCGGGGGGGGAAAAGCAATCTATGGCTACACCTTC. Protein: CASSPPGGGKAIYGYTF. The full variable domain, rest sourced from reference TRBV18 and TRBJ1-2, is NAGVMQNPRHLVRRRGQEARLRCSPMKGHSHVYWYRQLPEEGLKFMVYLQKENIIDESGMPKERFSAEFPKEGPSILRIQQVVRGDSAAYFCASSPPGGGKAIYGYTFGSGTRLTVV.

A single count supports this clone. The CDR3 nucleotides are TGTGCCACAAAACTAGCGGGAGGGCCTGGCTCCTACGAGCAGTACTTC. Translated: CATKLAGGPGSYEQYF. This chain connects TRBV19 to TRBJ2-7, with 13 positions matching TRBD2. The germline V gene encodes CDR1 LNHDA and CDR2 SQIVND (reference sequence). The length of the CDR3 is 16 residues. After removal of 10 bases from V and 0 bases from J, the junction contained 9 bases not matched to a gene.

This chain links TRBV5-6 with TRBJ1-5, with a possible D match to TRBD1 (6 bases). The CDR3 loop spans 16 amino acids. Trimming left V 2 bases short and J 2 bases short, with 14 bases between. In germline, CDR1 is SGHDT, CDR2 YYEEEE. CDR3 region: CASSFRGARGNQPQHF. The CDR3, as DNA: TGTGCCAGCAGCTTTCGGGGGGCTAGGGGCAATCAGCCCCAGCATTTT.

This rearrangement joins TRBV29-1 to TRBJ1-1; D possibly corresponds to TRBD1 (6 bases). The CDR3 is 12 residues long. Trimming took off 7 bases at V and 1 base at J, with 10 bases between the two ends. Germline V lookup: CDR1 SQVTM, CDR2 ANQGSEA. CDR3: CSAIQGNTEAFF. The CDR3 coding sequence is TGCAGCGCTATACAGGGGAACACTGAAGCTTTCTTT.

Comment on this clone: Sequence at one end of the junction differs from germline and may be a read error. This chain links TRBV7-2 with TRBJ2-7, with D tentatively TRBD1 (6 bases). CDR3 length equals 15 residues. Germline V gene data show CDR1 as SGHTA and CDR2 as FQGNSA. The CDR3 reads CASSLATALRQAAFF. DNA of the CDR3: TGTGCCAGCAGCTTAGCGACTGCCCTGAGACAGGCCGCCTTCTTC.

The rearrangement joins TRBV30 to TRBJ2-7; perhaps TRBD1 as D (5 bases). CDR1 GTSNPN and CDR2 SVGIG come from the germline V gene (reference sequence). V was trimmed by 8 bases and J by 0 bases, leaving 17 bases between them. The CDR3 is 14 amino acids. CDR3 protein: CAARFRRGSYEQYV. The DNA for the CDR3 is TGTGCCGCCAGGTTCAGAAGGGGCTCCTACGAGCAGTACGTC.

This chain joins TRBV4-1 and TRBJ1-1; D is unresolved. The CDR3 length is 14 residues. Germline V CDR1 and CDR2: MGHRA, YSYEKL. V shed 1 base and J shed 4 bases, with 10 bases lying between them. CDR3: CASSQAGHGTEAFF. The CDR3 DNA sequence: TGCGCCAGCAGCCAAGCGGGTCACGGCACTGAAGCTTTCTTT.

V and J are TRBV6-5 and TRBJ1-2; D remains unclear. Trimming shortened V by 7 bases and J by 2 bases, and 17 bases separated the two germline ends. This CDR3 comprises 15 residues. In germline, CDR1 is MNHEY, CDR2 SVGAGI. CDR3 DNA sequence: TGTGCCAGCACACCTCCTGAGGCCGGGAACTATGGCTACACCTTC. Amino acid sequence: CASTPPEAGNYGYTF.

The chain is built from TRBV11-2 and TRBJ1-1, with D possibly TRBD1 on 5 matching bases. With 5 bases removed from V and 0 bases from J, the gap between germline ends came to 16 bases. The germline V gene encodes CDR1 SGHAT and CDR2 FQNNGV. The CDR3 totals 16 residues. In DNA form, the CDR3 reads TGTGCCAGCAGCCCCCTCGGGGGACGGCTGAACACTGAAGCTTTCTTT. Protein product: CASSPLGGRLNTEAFF. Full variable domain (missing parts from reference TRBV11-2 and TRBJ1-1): EAGVAQSPRYKIIEKRQSVAFWCNPISGHATLYWYQQILGQGPKLLIQFQNNGVVDDSQLPKDRFSAERLKGVDSTLKIQPAKLEDSAVYLCASSPLGGRLNTEAFFGQGTRLTVV.